This T cell receptor beta chain was sequenced during a study of blood T cells in healthy people across ages. Donors were healthy Caucasian individuals from Russia aged roughly 6 to 95. Every donor contributed about 10 milliliters of peripheral blood by blood draw. The table lists this clonotype with a few counts. A sample-barcoded 5' primer and a J-beta primer mix were used in a second PCR of about 7 to 12 cycles. Each CDR3 protein is one row after TCRdb ran MiXCR on the 5' RACE reads. The sample carries about 760,000 distinct CDR3 sequences, about 61% recorded once. The V segment lost 8 bases and the J segment 7 bases; nucleotides outside the gene matches: 4. The germline V gene has CDR1 SQVTM and CDR2 ANQGSEA. This CDR3 is built from 12 residues.

The clonotype originates from a man aged 40-50 years in good health. Sequenced material: blood. This rearrangement joins TRBV29-1 to TRBJ2-1, with 11 bases identical to TRBD1. In DNA, the CDR3 is TGCAGCCGGGACAGGGGGGCGAATGAGCAGTTCTTC. Translated, it gives CSRDRGANEQFF.